The clone carrying this TCR beta chain was counted a few times. From the RT-PCR reads, TCRdb called clonotypes with MiXCR, one entry per CDR3 protein. There are hundreds of thousands of distinct CDR3 sequences in the sample; 14% occur only once, and around 3.3% lies in the top ten. The CDR3 has 15 amino acids. Deletions cut 6 bases from V and 2 bases from J, with 16 bases between. The sample consisted of memory CD4+ T cells from blood. The receptor was isolated from a female donor in good health, serving as a healthy control. V usage is TRBV12-3 or TRBV12-4 and J usage is TRBJ2-5; D remains ambiguous. Here the CDR3 reads CASSFRWVRQETQYF. The CDR3 nucleotides are TGTGCCAGCAGCTTTCGTTGGGTGAGGCAAGAGACCCAGTACTTC.